Described below is a single TCR beta chain sequence and its context. Assay used: immunoSEQ multiplex PCR; TCRdb lists only in-frame clones, some missing. The repertoire holds about 20,000 clones, with 85% to 90% as singletons. CDR3 size: 17 residues. CDR1 is SEHNR and CDR2 is FQNEAQ in the germline V gene (reference sequence). V shed 5 bases, J shed 0 bases, and the junction held 6 bases outside the gene matches. This record comes from a study of T cell changes during pregnancy in multiple sclerosis. The chain links TRBV7-9 to TRBJ2-1; TRBD2 matches 11 bases. The sequence was obtained from a female donor in good health, enrolled as a control in a pregnancy study. The source material was CD8+ T cells from peripheral blood mononuclear cells, sampled in the second trimester of pregnancy. CDR3 protein: CASSGIGTSGSYNEQFF. The CDR3 DNA reads TGTGCCAGCAGCGGAATCGGGACTAGCGGCTCCTACAATGAGCAGTTCTTC.